What follows are 5 T cell receptor beta chains derived from one specimen sequenced in a study of shared clonotypes between healthy human individuals. Some clones are missing from TCRdb's copy, which holds only in-frame ones; the method was immunoSEQ multiplex PCR. The sample holds roughly 500,000 clones, around 73% seen once. Sequencing input: PBMCs. The receptors were sampled from a woman between 40 and 50 years old in good health. Some clones in this sample may be carry-over from other donors' samples.

About this clone itself: A far bigger clonotype differs at one base, so this is likely a read error. The CDR3 does not end in the conserved phenylalanine or tryptophan, so this is likely a read error. The rearrangement links TRBV5-4 to TRBJ1-2, with D uncertain. This CDR3 region has 14 residues. Germline loops: CDR1 SGHNT, CDR2 YYREEE (reference sequence). The V end lost 0 bases, the J end lost 4 bases, and 10 bases lay between the germline ends. The CDR3: CASSLDRGSYGYTL. Here the CDR3 DNA reads TGTGCCAGCAGCTTGGATCGGGGTAGCTATGGCTACACCCTC.

The chain couples TRBV7-6 to TRBJ2-2, with D possibly being TRBD1 (5 bases). Germline-derived CDR1 and CDR2 are SGHVS and FNYEAQ. The germline V and J ends were trimmed by 5 bases and 8 bases, with 12 bases remaining between them. There are 13 residues in the CDR3. The CDR3 protein is CASSPSRQGELFF. The CDR3 nucleotides are TGTGCCAGCAGCCCTTCCCGACAGGGGGAGCTGTTTTTT.

The chain couples TRBV5-1 to TRBJ2-5; 7 nucleotides agree with TRBD2. The CDR3 runs 15 residues. The V gene's germline CDR1 is SGHRS and CDR2 YFSETQ. V trimming: 0 bases; J trimming: 3 bases; junction bases outside the gene matches: 5. CDR3 amino acids: CASSLGSSGEETQYF. CDR3 DNA sequence: TGCGCCAGCAGCTTGGGGTCTAGCGGCGAAGAGACCCAGTACTTC.

This chain uses TRBV4-1 with TRBJ1-4; TRBD1 might be the D (5 bases). The V and J ends lost 4 bases and 7 bases respectively, with 16 bases between them. The CDR3 contains 15 residues. Germline loops: CDR1 MGHRA, CDR2 YSYEKL. CDR3 in amino acids: CASSRVQELGEKLFF. The CDR3 DNA sequence: TGCGCCAGCAGCCGAGTACAGGAGCTGGGTGAAAAACTGTTTTTT.

The chain uses TRBV7-9 and TRBJ1-2; D gene uncertain. This CDR3 is built from 15 residues. The germline V gene has CDR1 SEHNR and CDR2 FQNEAQ (reference sequence). V was cut by 3 bases and J by 2 bases, with 13 bases left in between. The CDR3 region has the DNA TGTGCCAGCAGCTTTTGGGCGGCTCAAAACTATGGCTACACCTTC. This translates into CASSFWAAQNYGYTF. Together with reference TRBV7-9 and TRBJ1-2, the CDR3 gives the full variable domain: DTGVSQNPRHKITKRGQNVTFRCDPISEHNRLYWYRQTLGQGPEFLTYFQNEAQLEKSRLLSDRFSAERPKGSFSTLEIQRTEQGDSAMYLCASSFWAAQNYGYTFGSGTRLTVV.